The sequence of this TCR beta chain was determined in a study of PD-1 blockade in classical Hodgkin lymphoma (dated by TCRdb to about 2020). Study-level background: Nivolumab dosing was 3 mg/kg intravenously every 2 weeks, continuing until either disease progression or unacceptable toxicity. The study used TCR beta sequencing and CyTOF to define a peripheral blood immune signature of response to PD-1 blockade in classical Hodgkin lymphoma.

V trim: 1 base; J trim: 3 bases; unmatched bases: 9. The CDR3 measures 16 amino acids from cysteine to phenylalanine. The only DNA kept is the CDR3, 48 bases in frame from the first base. The germline V gene provides CDR1 SGHVS and CDR2 FNYEAQ. Concerning this clone itself: What antigen it recognizes has not been identified. Base qualities are not at hand, and no much larger clone is one base apart.

The full study reports these points: Baseline TCR diversity was reported to be lower in newly diagnosed patients than in healthy donors, and even lower in relapsed/refractory patients. CD4+ but not CD8+ TCR diversity rose significantly by C4D1 (p=0.0027 vs p=0.16), most apparent in complete responders (p=0.02). Patients starting nivolumab less than 1 year after ASCT had lower diversity and were excluded from later analyses to avoid confounding by immune reconstitution. Baseline diversity similar to that of newly diagnosed patients was observed in trial patients achieving complete response, whereas significantly lower diversity was observed in partial responders and progressors. The study was restricted to a single clinical trial cohort, and the causes of repertoire differences, possibly disease activity or prior therapy, were left undefined.

The sample's time point, from its label and the paper: cycle 1 day 1 (C1D1), immediately before nivolumab initiation. Every trial patient had relapsed following autologous stem cell transplantation, and prior brentuximab vedotin exposure was what differed among cohorts A, B and C. The trial cohort comprised 60 or so patients with relapsed/refractory classical Hodgkin lymphoma whose best overall responses were complete response, partial response or progressive disease. Single-agent nivolumab was administered to trial patients in the multi-cohort phase II CheckMate 205 trial. An independent review committee assessed best overall response by applying the 2007 International Working Group response criteria. Trial PBMCs were obtained immediately prior to nivolumab initiation (C1D1) and on therapy at cycle 2 day 1 and cycle 4 day 1. After peripheral blood was drawn into 8 mL Vacutainer Cell Preparation Tubes, PBMCs were isolated by centrifugation and then cryopreserved.

The Qiagen DNeasy kit was used to extract genomic DNA from unsorted PBMCs and from the negatively selected CD4+ and CD8+ fractions. TCR beta CDR3 regions were amplified by immunoSEQ multiplex PCR using primers annealing to V and J segments. A synthetic immune receptor repertoire was used to minimize amplification bias, and remaining bias was computationally removed after sequencing. On the study's bioinformatics: Repertoire diversity was quantified as the Shannon entropy index using custom Python scripts. Unsorted, CD4+ and CD8+ repertoires were examined separately, except in combined analyses, for which CD4+ and CD8+ sequences were merged in silico. A clone counted as expanded when the clone's frequency after treatment rose at least 2-fold relative to C1D1, and clones undetected at baseline were given a pseudocount of 0.5. Clones with 0 or 1 copy at C1D1 were classified as singleton clones, and clones with 2 or more copies were classified as non-singleton clones. Clones expanded in unsorted samples were labelled as CD4+, CD8+ or unknown by matching protein sequences in sorted samples from the same patient. Wilcoxon tests were applied to paired samples to test diversity changes from C1D1 to C4D1. TCRdb retrieved this table from immuneACCESS and kept in-frame rearrangements only. Not all clones are present; in checked studies, unresolved V genes account for under half, and no reason is known for the remainder. That table is the source of V, J and clone size, and D and trimming were worked out from the DNA. The sample contains 72,000 or so clones, roughly 91% of them found a single time. The ten largest clones take up more than 6.5% of the sample.

The receptor was derived from a human donor with classical Hodgkin lymphoma. Sequenced material: peripheral blood mononuclear cells (PBMCs), taken at baseline. This chain is built from TRBV7-6 and TRBJ2-7; 7 nucleotides in the junction match TRBD1. The CDR3 region: CASSLDRDSRIYEQYF. The sequence in DNA is TGTGCCAGCAGCTTAGATCGGGACAGTCGAATCTACGAGCAGTACTTC.